One TCR beta chain is described in this entry. Its antigen is currently unknown. The CDR3 loop spans 12 amino acids. Germline V gives CDR1 GTSNPN, CDR2 SVGIG (reference sequence). V lost 4 bases to trimming and J lost 5 bases, with 11 bases between them. This PCR relied on a set of 60 Vbeta primers and 13 Jbeta primers. Using immunoSEQ multiplex PCR, the repertoire was profiled, and TCRdb retains in-frame clones only, with some absent. The sample carries approximately 220,000 clones, roughly 70% recorded once. These data belong to a study of cytomegalovirus exposure and HLA in healthy donors. Points from the study as a whole: A later analysis linked a missense DCLRE1C variant to TCR beta V- and J-gene trimming. Exclusion applied to some V segments, including TRBV6-2 and TRBV6-3, as they were indistinguishable.

Donors sampled were nominally healthy, though unrecorded immune exposures were likely. The origin of this receptor is a woman aged 25 to 39 in good health and CMV-seronegative. The chain joins TRBV30 to TRBJ1-1; D perhaps matches TRBD1 (5 bases). Specimen: PBMCs. The CDR3 nucleotides read TGTGCCTGGAACCGGGGGGGGACTGAAGCTTTCTTT. Translated, it gives CAWNRGGTEAFF.